Detailed here is one TCR beta chain. The target antigen is unknown. Incorporated into the TCR beta cDNA libraries were unique molecular identifiers, which served to reduce PCR and sequencing biases. Around 460,000 cDNA molecules came from about 1 to 10 million T cells. TCRdb fed the PCR reads into MiXCR, producing one record per CDR3 protein. The sample yields hundreds of thousands of distinct CDR3 sequences, less than 40% seen once. These data originate in a study of post-analysis software for immune sequencing data. Looked up from germline, CDR1 is MNHEY and CDR2 is SVGAGI. This CDR3 contains 12 residues. Trimming took 6 bases from V and 4 from J, leaving 9 bases between them. Broader study findings: Comparison of patients with controls showed roughly five TRBV segments more frequent in patients, TRBV5-6, TRBV5-1 and TRBV20-1 among them.

The chain couples TRBV6-5 to TRBJ1-1; tentative D call: TRBD1 (5 bases). The TCR originated in a girl aged 2 to 9 with multiple sclerosis. The source material was blood. CDR3 bases: TGTGCCAGCAGCCCAGGGATCACTGAAGCTTTCTTT. It is translated as CASSPGITEAFF.